This section outlines one T cell receptor beta chain sequence together with its context. Its specificity is unknown. The CDR3 is 13 residues long. The V segment lost 4 bases and the J segment 9 bases; nucleotides outside the gene matches: 5. The germline V gene has CDR1 KGHDR and CDR2 SFDVKD. TCRdb recomputed calls from the RT-PCR reads with MiXCR, one row per CDR3 protein. Among 650,000 to 850,000 distinct CDR3 sequences listed, approximately 15% were seen once. The data derive from a study of response to subunit inactivated influenza vaccine. Study findings and constraints: Authors suggested few new T cells are recruited by each seasonal influenza vaccination.

V usage is TRBV24-1 and J usage is TRBJ2-1; TRBD2 matches 7 bases. Material: PBMCs from blood, obtained 14 days before vaccination. The source of this sequence is a man aged 50 to 60 who received an inactivated influenza vaccine. The DNA for the CDR3 is TGTGCCACCAGTGAATGGGCTAGCGGTGAGCAGTTCTTC. Protein product: CATSEWASGEQFF.